Presented here are 22 T cell receptor beta chains from one specimen sequenced in a study of cytomegalovirus exposure and HLA in healthy donors. Vbeta (60) and Jbeta (13) primers were used in the PCR. TCRdb keeps only in-frame clones here, not all; method: immunoSEQ multiplex PCR. The data contain under 200,000 clones, 82% of them seen just once; the ten biggest clones take up about 0.89%. The sequencing sample was made of PBMCs. The receptors here all came from a girl aged 2-10 years in good health and CMV-seropositive.

The genes are TRBV4-1 and TRBJ2-6; no reliable D call. V gave up 0 bases and J gave up 4 bases, with 10 bases separating them. This CDR3 region has 16 residues. The germline V gene encodes CDR1 MGHRA and CDR2 YSYEKL. As DNA, the CDR3 is TGCGCCAGCAGCCAAGAAAGAAAGCCCGGGGCCAACGTCCTGACTTTC. Translated, it gives CASSQERKPGANVLTF.

The rearrangement links TRBV6-4 to TRBJ2-3, with 9 nucleotides matching TRBD1. The V gene end was trimmed by 6 bases and the J gene end by 12 bases; junction bases not matched to a gene: 7. This CDR3 has 12 amino acids. CDR1 MRHNA and CDR2 SNTAGT come from the germline V gene. The DNA of the CDR3 is TGTGCCAGCAGCCGCCCGGGACAGGGTCAGTATTTT. This codes for CASSRPGQGQYF.

This clone has a handful of counts. This sequence joins TRBV28 and TRBJ2-1, with a weak D call TRBD1 (8 bases). V was cut by 6 bases and J by 5 bases, with 17 bases left in between. From germline, CDR1 is MDHEN and CDR2 SYDVKM. The CDR3 length is 15 residues. In DNA form, the CDR3 reads TGTGCCAGCAGCCATAGCACAGGGGGGGACAATGAGCAGTTCTTC. It codes for CASSHSTGGDNEQFF. The entire variable domain, with the rest obtained from reference TRBV28 and TRBJ2-1, is as follows: DVKVTQSSRYLVKRTGEKVFLECVQDMDHENMFWYRQDPGLGLRLIYFSYDVKMKEKGDIPEGYSVSREKKERFSLILESASTNQTSMYLCASSHSTGGDNEQFFGPGTRLTVL.

This sequence joins TRBV10-3 and TRBJ2-3, with 8 bases identical to TRBD2. Germline V gene sequence: CDR1 ENHRY, CDR2 SYGVKD. There are 14 residues in the CDR3. With 10 bases clipped from V and 6 bases from J, the junction kept 12 bases outside the gene matches. CDR3 DNA sequence: TGTGCCACCGAAGCGGGAGATGATCCGGATACGCAGTATTTT. Protein sequence: CATEAGDDPDTQYF.

This clone was seen a single time. The V gene is TRBV10-3, the J gene TRBJ1-1; 9 bases line up with TRBD1. In germline, CDR1 is ENHRY, CDR2 SYGVKD. Trimming at V came to 2 bases and at J to 0 bases, leaving 1 base not matched to a gene. The CDR3 is 15 residues long. For the CDR3, the DNA is TGTGCCATCAGTGAGGGGACAGGGTTGAACACTGAAGCTTTCTTT. This gives the protein CAISEGTGLNTEAFF.

The V call is TRBV27, the J call TRBJ2-6, with a tentative D call TRBD1 (6 bases). The germline V gene has CDR1 MNHEY and CDR2 SMNVEV (reference sequence). V was clipped by 6 bases and J by 2 bases, with 11 bases between them. This CDR3 comprises 15 residues. DNA for the CDR3: TGTGCCAGCAGACCCTCAGGGGCTGGGGCCAACGTCCTGACTTTC. Amino acid sequence: CASRPSGAGANVLTF.

This clone was detected once. V is TRBV14 and J is TRBJ2-3, with 7 bases aligning to TRBD1. The trim removed 3 bases at V and 3 bases at J, leaving 9 bases unmatched. The germline CDR1 and CDR2 sequences are SGHDN and FVKESK. The CDR3 runs to 16 residues. DNA for the CDR3: TGTGCCAGCAGCCAGGAACCGGGACAGATGACAGATACGCAGTATTTT. Amino acids: CASSQEPGQMTDTQYF.

The CDR3 protein is CASSQPLTVRYGYTF. The CDR3, as DNA: TGCGCCAGCAGCCAACCTTTGACAGTCCGCTATGGCTACACCTTC. V is TRBV4-1 and J is TRBJ1-2; D might be TRBD1 (5 bases). Trimming removed 2 bases at V and 4 bases at J, with 14 bases between. Looked up from germline, CDR1 is MGHRA and CDR2 is YSYEKL. The CDR3 sequence is 15 residues long.

The V call is TRBV5-4, the J call TRBJ2-1; 13 bases map to TRBD2. Trimming at V came to 1 base and at J to 14 bases, leaving 9 bases not matched to a gene. The CDR3 length is 15 residues. Germline V CDR1 and CDR2: SGHNT, YYREEE (reference sequence). Here the CDR3 reads CASSLSLAGGQAEFF. CDR3 DNA: TGTGCCAGCAGCTTGTCACTAGCGGGAGGGCAGGCTGAGTTCTTC.

V is TRBV2 and J is TRBJ2-5; 10 bases fit TRBD1. The CDR3 is 14 residues long. Germline loops: CDR1 SNHLY, CDR2 FYNNEI. Unmatched junction bases numbered 3, after V lost 7 bases and J lost 1 base. The CDR3 DNA reads TGTGCCAGCATCGGGACAGGGGTCCAAGAGACCCAGTACTTC. Protein product: CASIGTGVQETQYF.

The rearrangement uses TRBV7-9 and TRBJ2-3; D possibly corresponds to TRBD2 (5 bases). The germline V gene has CDR1 SEHNR and CDR2 FQNEAQ (reference sequence). The CDR3 loop spans 13 amino acids. Trimming removed 4 bases at V and 6 bases at J, with 11 bases between. The CDR3 is CASSSSSFDTQYF. In nucleotides, the CDR3 is TGTGCCAGCAGCTCATCTAGCTTCGATACGCAGTATTTT.

The rearrangement links TRBV4-1 to TRBJ1-2; 7 bases map to TRBD1. The ends lost 6 bases at V and 6 bases at J; junction bases unmatched: 28. Looked up from germline, CDR1 is MGHRA and CDR2 is YSYEKL. The CDR3 runs 20 residues. The CDR3 is CASSSSLGVGSPTGFHGYTF. CDR3 nucleotide sequence: TGCGCCAGCAGTTCATCCCTGGGGGTGGGGAGCCCGACAGGGTTCCATGGCTACACCTTC.

The chain carries TRBV7-9 and TRBJ2-2; D remains unclear. Germline V gene data show CDR1 as SEHNR and CDR2 as FQNEAQ (reference sequence). The CDR3 totals 13 residues. V dropped 3 bases and J dropped 7 bases, with 9 bases sitting between them. Here the CDR3 reads CASSFRTVGELFF. CDR3 bases: TGTGCCAGCAGCTTCAGAACCGTCGGGGAGCTGTTTTTT. Filled out from reference TRBV7-9 and TRBJ2-2, the complete variable domain reads DTGVSQNPRHKITKRGQNVTFRCDPISEHNRLYWYRQTLGQGPEFLTYFQNEAQLEKSRLLSDRFSAERPKGSFSTLEIQRTEQGDSAMYLCASSFRTVGELFFGEGSRLTVL.

This clone was seen only a few times. The chain has TRBV6-4 and TRBJ2-3, with 10 bases that match TRBD2. From germline, CDR1 is MRHNA and CDR2 SNTAGT. The CDR3 is 15 amino acids. The V gene end was trimmed by 6 bases and the J gene end by 1 base; junction bases not matched to a gene: 4. The CDR3 reads CASSAGTSGTDTQYF. CDR3 DNA: TGTGCCAGCAGCGCCGGGACTAGCGGCACAGATACGCAGTATTTT.

The rearrangement links TRBV5-1 to TRBJ2-1; 10 bases agree with TRBD2. J lost 9 bases, V lost 1 base, and 13 bases had no gene match. Germline lookup yields CDR1 SGHRS and CDR2 YFSETQ. The CDR3 spans 17 residues. The CDR3 here is CASSLMPRSSGRIEQFF. CDR3 nucleotide sequence: TGCGCCAGCAGCTTGATGCCCCGAAGTAGCGGGAGGATTGAGCAGTTCTTC. The whole variable domain, remainder taken from reference TRBV5-1 and TRBJ2-1, is KAGVTQTPRYLIKTRGQQVTLSCSPISGHRSVSWYQQTPGQGLQFLFEYFSETQRNKGNFPGRFSGRQFSNSRSEMNVSTLELGDSALYLCASSLMPRSSGRIEQFFGPGTRLTVL.

V and J are TRBV6-5 and TRBJ1-1; possibly TRBD1 for D (6 bases). Trimming cost V 0 bases and J 1 base, with 12 bases left between them. The CDR3 is 16 amino acids. Per germline, CDR1 MNHEY and CDR2 SVGAGI. DNA for the CDR3: TGTGCCAGCAGTTACTCTTGGGACACCGCGAACACTGAAGCTTTCTTT. This encodes CASSYSWDTANTEAFF.

The chain couples TRBV30 to TRBJ2-5; 7 bases align to TRBD1. V lost 0 bases to trimming and J lost 2 bases; unmatched junction nucleotides: 6. This CDR3 is 15 amino acids long. The germline CDR1 and CDR2 sequences are GTSNPN and SVGIG (reference sequence). Written as DNA, the CDR3 is TGTGCCTGGAGTGTACCTCGCAGGGGGCAAGAGACCCAGTACTTC. Translated: CAWSVPRRGQETQYF.

The V call is TRBV28, the J call TRBJ1-1; 7 bases agree with TRBD1. Germline CDR1 is MDHEN and CDR2 is SYDVKM. Germline trimming cut 3 bases from V and 5 bases from J; bases unmatched to any gene: 6. The CDR3 length is 14 residues. The CDR3 DNA follows: TGTGCCAGCAGTTTGTCAGGGGGTTGGACTGAAGCTTTCTTT. It specifies CASSLSGGWTEAFF.

This sequence joins TRBV7-9 and TRBJ1-1, with 10 bases that match TRBD1. J lost 3 bases, V lost 4 bases, and 8 bases had no gene match. Germline loops: CDR1 SEHNR, CDR2 FQNEAQ (reference sequence). The CDR3 runs to 16 residues. This chain's CDR3 is CASSSWDRGRYTEAFF. The CDR3 bases are TGTGCCAGCAGCTCATGGGACAGGGGTCGATACACTGAAGCTTTCTTT.

The V call is TRBV6-5, the J call TRBJ2-1; no clear D. Trimming shortened V by 4 bases and J by 2 bases, and 12 bases separated the two germline ends. Germline loops: CDR1 MNHEY, CDR2 SVGAGI. The CDR3 is 15 amino acids. The CDR3 DNA reads TGTGCCAGCAGTTCCTCCGCGTCCGCCTACAATGAGCAGTTCTTC. Encoded protein: CASSSSASAYNEQFF.

The chain combines TRBV2 with TRBJ1-5; the match to TRBD1 covers 9 bases. The CDR3 covers 15 residues. Germline lookup yields CDR1 SNHLY and CDR2 FYNNEI. V lost 3 bases to trimming and J lost 9 bases; unmatched junction nucleotides: 9. The CDR3 DNA reads TGTGCCAGCAGTGACCAAGGGACAGGGTGGCGGCCCCAGCATTTT. Translated: CASSDQGTGWRPQHF.

The CDR3 loop reads CASSAGQPYEQYF. DNA of the CDR3: TGTGCCAGTAGTGCCGGACAGCCTTACGAGCAGTACTTC. The chain has TRBV19 and TRBJ2-7; TRBD1 might be the D (6 bases). This CDR3 contains 13 residues. Trimming pared 5 bases from V and 4 bases from J, leaving 12 bases between. Per the germline V gene, CDR1 is LNHDA and CDR2 is SQIVND (reference sequence). The entire variable domain, with the rest obtained from reference TRBV19 and TRBJ2-7, is as follows: DGGITQSPKYLFRKEGQNVTLSCEQNLNHDAMYWYRQDPGQGLRLIYYSQIVNDFQKGDIAEGYSVSREKKESFPLTVTSAQKNPTAFYLCASSAGQPYEQYFGPGTRLTVT.